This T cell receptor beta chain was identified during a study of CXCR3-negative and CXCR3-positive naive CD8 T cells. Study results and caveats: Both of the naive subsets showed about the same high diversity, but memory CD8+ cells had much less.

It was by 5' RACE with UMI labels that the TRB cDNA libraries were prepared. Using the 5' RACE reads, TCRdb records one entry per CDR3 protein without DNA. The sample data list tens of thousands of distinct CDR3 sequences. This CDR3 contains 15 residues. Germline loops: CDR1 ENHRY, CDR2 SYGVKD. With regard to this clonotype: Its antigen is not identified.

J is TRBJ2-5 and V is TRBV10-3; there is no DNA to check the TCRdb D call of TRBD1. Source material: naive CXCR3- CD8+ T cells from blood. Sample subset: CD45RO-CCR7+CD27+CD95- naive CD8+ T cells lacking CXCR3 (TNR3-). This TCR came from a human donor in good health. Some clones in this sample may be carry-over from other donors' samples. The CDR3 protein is CAISESAGEQETQYF.